Sequencing of this T cell receptor beta chain was carried out in a study of blood T cells in healthy people across ages. Trimming took 0 bases from V and 7 from J, leaving 19 bases between them. The germline V gene encodes CDR1 MGHRA and CDR2 YSYEKL. This CDR3 is 16 amino acids long. Points from the study as a whole: Investigators viewed diversity estimates from one million T cells as underestimates, the study reported.

PCR was performed a second time for roughly 7 to 11 cycles using a sample-barcoded 5' primer and a J-beta primer mix. Through a template-switch adaptor with 12 random nucleotides, each cDNA molecule received a tag. TCRdb redid the calling of the 5' RACE reads with MiXCR, one entry per CDR3 protein. The data show some 1.7 million distinct CDR3 sequences, about 30% seen once. Worth noting for this clonotype: Its antigen remains unidentified.

Sequenced material: blood. This sequence joins TRBV4-1 and TRBJ2-7, with D possibly called TRBD1 or TRBD2 (5 bases each). This TCR was recovered from a woman younger than 45 in good health. The CDR3 spells CASSQDPGTYTGEQYF. The CDR3 coding sequence is TGCGCCAGCAGCCAAGATCCCGGGACCTATACGGGGGAGCAGTACTTC.